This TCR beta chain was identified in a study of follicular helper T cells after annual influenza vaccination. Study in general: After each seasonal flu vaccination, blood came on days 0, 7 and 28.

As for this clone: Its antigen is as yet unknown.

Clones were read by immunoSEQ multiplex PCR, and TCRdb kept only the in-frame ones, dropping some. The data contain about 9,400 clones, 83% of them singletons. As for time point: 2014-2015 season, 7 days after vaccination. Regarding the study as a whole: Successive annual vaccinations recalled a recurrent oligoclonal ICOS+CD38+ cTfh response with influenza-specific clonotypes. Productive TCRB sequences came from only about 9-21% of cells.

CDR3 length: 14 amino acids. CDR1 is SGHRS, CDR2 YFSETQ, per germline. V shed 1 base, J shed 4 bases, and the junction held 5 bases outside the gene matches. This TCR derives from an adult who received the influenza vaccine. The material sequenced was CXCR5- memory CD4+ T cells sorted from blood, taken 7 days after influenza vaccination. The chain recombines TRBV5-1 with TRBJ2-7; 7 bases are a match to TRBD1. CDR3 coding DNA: TGCGCCAGCAGCTTGTCGGGACAGAGATACGAGCAGTACTTC. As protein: CASSLSGQRYEQYF.